This TCR beta chain is drawn from a study of T cell repertoires in cytomegalovirus infection. In the study overall: It can be stated that public TCR beta signatures indicated CMV infection as well as a matching HLA type. Points from the study as a whole: HLA-C-restricted CMV clonotypes gave the most frequent clonotype in two of eight donors. Frequencies of public TCR beta families were cumulated, and this identified carriers of CMV plus the relevant HLA.

The J segment lost 0 bases and the V segment lost 4 bases, leaving 5 bases of the junction unmatched. This CDR3 has 16 residues. Germline V CDR1 and CDR2: PRHDT, FYEKMQ (reference sequence). TCRdb redid the calling of the reads with MiXCR, one entry per CDR3 protein. The data hold roughly 800,000 distinct CDR3 sequences, with about 29% observed a single time. Details on this clonotype: Antigen unknown.

The TCR sequence derives from a human donor in good health (CMV status not recorded). Some clones in this sample may be carry-over from other donors' samples. J is TRBJ2-2 and V is TRBV13; 7 bases are a match to TRBD1. Sequenced material: cultured CD8+ T cells from PBMCs, taken from culture after CMV antigen stimulation. The CDR3 here is CASSSRDSPNTGELFF. CDR3 sequence (DNA): TGTGCCAGCAGCTCCCGGGACAGCCCGAACACCGGGGAGCTGTTTTTT.